The 13 T cell receptor beta chains below come from one sample, sequenced in a study of memory CD4+ T cells and cytomegalovirus serostatus. Here immunoSEQ multiplex PCR was the method, and the copy in TCRdb shows in-frame clones only, minus some. Of under 50,000 clones listed, approximately 81% were seen once; the top ten hold 1.2%. The sort gate was single viable CD3+CD4+CD8-CD45RO+ cells for memory CD4+ T cells. Sequenced material: memory CD4+ T cells from blood. The receptors originated from an adult in good health and CMV-seropositive.

This clone was seen more than once but under ten times. The V call is TRBV6-1, the J call TRBJ1-6, with D hard to call. The CDR3 totals 15 residues. Germline CDR1 reads MNHNS; CDR2 reads SASEGT. The V gene lost 3 bases and the J gene lost 10 bases, with 16 bases spanning the gap. CDR3 amino acids: CASSEWGAEGSPLHF. The CDR3 DNA follows: TGTGCCAGCAGTGAGTGGGGTGCCGAGGGATCACCCCTCCACTTT.

The gene calls are TRBV7-2 and TRBJ1-1; D uncertain. Germline CDR1 and CDR2: SGHTA and FQGNSA. This CDR3 has 14 residues. V lost 2 bases and J 4 bases, leaving 11 bases between the germline ends. The CDR3 DNA reads TGTGCCAGCAGCTTATCTTGGCCGGGCACTGAAGCTTTCTTT. As protein: CASSLSWPGTEAFF.

This chain links TRBV5-4 with TRBJ1-4; no definite D call. The germline V and J ends were trimmed by 1 base and 11 bases, with 12 bases remaining between them. The CDR3 is 13 residues long. Germline CDR1 SGHNT, CDR2 YYREEE (reference sequence). This chain's CDR3 is CASSLYPLAKLFF. The CDR3 DNA reads TGTGCCAGCAGCTTGTACCCCCTTGCGAAACTGTTTTTT.

The rearrangement links TRBV28 to TRBJ1-5; D might be TRBD1 (5 bases). The germline V gene has CDR1 MDHEN and CDR2 SYDVKM. The CDR3 spans 15 residues. V lost 5 bases and J 1 base, leaving 12 bases between the germline ends. DNA of the CDR3: TGTGCCAGCAGTCGGGGAGGGGCGAGCAATCAGCCCCAGCATTTT. This translates into CASSRGGASNQPQHF.

This chain uses TRBV19 with TRBJ2-3; 9 bases are a match to TRBD2. The ends lost 3 bases at V and 6 bases at J; junction bases unmatched: 19. Germline values: CDR1 LNHDA, CDR2 SQIVND (reference sequence). The CDR3 runs to 19 residues. In DNA, the CDR3 is TGTGCCAGTAGTATTGGGTTCATGGTTTGGCGGGGGGGCCGTGATACGCAGTATTTT. This translates into CASSIGFMVWRGGRDTQYF.

The chain recombines TRBV7-9 with TRBJ2-3; 15 bases line up with TRBD2. The CDR3 has 15 amino acids. Germline lookup yields CDR1 SEHNR and CDR2 FQNEAQ (reference sequence). J lost 7 bases, V lost 5 bases, and 4 bases had no gene match. The CDR3: CASSQGLAGGYTQYF. For the CDR3, the DNA is TGTGCCAGCAGCCAGGGACTAGCGGGGGGTTATACGCAGTATTTT.

V usage is TRBV19 and J usage is TRBJ1-4; D call uncertain. The CDR3 extends over 14 amino acids. Germline-derived CDR1 and CDR2 are LNHDA and SQIVND (reference sequence). V dropped 5 bases and J dropped 6 bases, with 13 bases sitting between them. CDR3 sequence: CASSPDRKYEKLFF. CDR3 nucleotide sequence: TGTGCCAGTAGTCCCGATAGGAAGTATGAAAAACTGTTTTTT.

The chain couples TRBV10-3 to TRBJ1-1, with D possibly TRBD1 on 5 matching bases. Trimming removed 6 bases at V and 8 bases at J, with 22 bases between. Germline CDR1 ENHRY, CDR2 SYGVKD. There are 15 residues in the CDR3. The CDR3 spells CAISSDKGGEAEAFF. The CDR3 DNA sequence: TGTGCCATCAGCTCAGACAAGGGAGGGGAGGCCGAAGCTTTCTTT.

The rearrangement links TRBV6-5 to TRBJ1-2, with D perhaps matching TRBD1 (6 bases). The CDR3 consists of 14 residues. Germline-derived CDR1 and CDR2 are MNHEY and SVGAGI. V was pared by 4 bases and J by 9 bases, with 18 bases between. In DNA form, the CDR3 reads TGTGCCAGCAGTTGGGTGGGACACGAAAGGAGCTACACCTTC. It translates to CASSWVGHERSYTF.

The chain joins TRBV5-1 to TRBJ1-1; TRBD1 might be the D (5 bases). The CDR3 totals 16 residues. CDR1 and CDR2 (germline): SGHRS, YFSETQ. The ends were cut back, 3 bases at V and 0 bases at J, with 15 bases in the middle. Here the CDR3 DNA reads TGCGCCAGCAGCTACGGGGGGTTCCCGATGAACACTGAAGCTTTCTTT. It yields the protein CASSYGGFPMNTEAFF. The whole variable domain, filled in from reference TRBV5-1 and TRBJ1-1, reads KAGVTQTPRYLIKTRGQQVTLSCSPISGHRSVSWYQQTPGQGLQFLFEYFSETQRNKGNFPGRFSGRQFSNSRSEMNVSTLELGDSALYLCASSYGGFPMNTEAFFGQGTRLTVV.

In its sample, this clone is medium-sized. The chain links TRBV7-9 to TRBJ1-3, with no clear D. The CDR3 is made up of 15 amino acids. V gave up 5 bases and J gave up 0 bases, with 11 bases separating them. CDR1 is SEHNR, CDR2 FQNEAQ, per germline (reference sequence). CDR3 residues: CASSIGWPSGNTIYF. The CDR3, as DNA: TGTGCCAGCAGCATCGGCTGGCCCTCTGGAAACACCATATATTTT. The full variable domain, its missing parts supplied by reference TRBV7-9 and TRBJ1-3, is DTGVSQNPRHKITKRGQNVTFRCDPISEHNRLYWYRQTLGQGPEFLTYFQNEAQLEKSRLLSDRFSAERPKGSFSTLEIQRTEQGDSAMYLCASSIGWPSGNTIYFGEGSWLTVV.

V and J are TRBV6-5 and TRBJ1-2; D call uncertain. This CDR3 region has 15 residues. V dropped 4 bases and J dropped 4 bases, with 16 bases sitting between them. Germline CDR1 reads MNHEY; CDR2 reads SVGAGI. CDR3 DNA: TGTGCCAGCAGTTTACTCACCGGGTTCCTCTATGGCTACACCTTC. Its translation: CASSLLTGFLYGYTF.

The V call is TRBV9, the J call TRBJ1-1, with 9 bases matching TRBD1. V lost 4 bases, J lost 4 bases, and 8 bases stayed unmatched. The V gene's germline CDR1 is SGDLS and CDR2 YYNGEE. This CDR3 contains 15 residues. The DNA for the CDR3 is TGTGCCAGCAGCCCCCGGGGGACAGGGAGCACTGAAGCTTTCTTT. This sequence encodes CASSPRGTGSTEAFF.